This entry lists 11 T cell receptor beta chains sequenced from one sample in a study of blood T cell repertoires in COVID-19. Assay: immunoSEQ multiplex PCR; the TCRdb copy retains only in-frame clones and omits some. Here the sample spans a few hundred thousand clones, more than 70% being singletons. Sequencing was carried out using PBMCs or T cells enriched from blood (not recorded which). The receptors were gathered from a woman aged 18 to 35 who had recovered from COVID-19.

V gene TRBV5-6 combines with J gene TRBJ2-5; the match to TRBD2 covers 9 bases. This CDR3 is built from 15 residues. The V and J ends lost 1 base and 5 bases, in that order; junction bases with no gene match: 6. Germline V gene data show CDR1 as SGHDT and CDR2 as YYEEEE. This chain's CDR3 is CASSLSRRGGETQYF. CDR3 in DNA: TGTGCCAGCAGCTTGTCGAGGCGGGGGGGCGAGACCCAGTACTTC.

The V and J genes are TRBV12-3 or TRBV12-4 and TRBJ1-2; no firm D call. V lost 8 bases to trimming and J lost 4 bases, with 14 bases between them. This CDR3 region has 13 residues. CDR3 protein: CASQANSFYGYTF. CDR3 nucleotides: TGTGCCAGCCAGGCAAACTCCTTCTATGGCTACACCTTC.

This clone is a singleton in its sample. The chain joins TRBV19 to TRBJ1-2, with D possibly being TRBD1 (6 bases). The CDR3 totals 13 residues. In germline, CDR1 is LNHDA, CDR2 SQIVND (reference sequence). Deletions cut 7 bases from V and 4 bases from J, with 13 bases between. The CDR3 here is CASTTGWLYGYTF. CDR3 sequence (DNA): TGTGCCAGTACTACAGGGTGGCTCTATGGCTACACCTTC. The complete variable domain, with remaining parts taken from reference TRBV19 and TRBJ1-2, reads DGGITQSPKYLFRKEGQNVTLSCEQNLNHDAMYWYRQDPGQGLRLIYYSQIVNDFQKGDIAEGYSVSREKKESFPLTVTSAQKNPTAFYLCASTTGWLYGYTFGSGTRLTVV.

Written as DNA, the CDR3 is TGTGCCAGCAAAGGGGCTAACTATGGCTACACCTTC. It encodes CASKGANYGYTF. V and J are TRBV2 and TRBJ1-2; D may be TRBD1 (5 bases). The CDR3 covers 12 residues. V was shortened by 7 bases and J by 0 bases, with 6 bases between the two germline ends. The germline V gene has CDR1 SNHLY and CDR2 FYNNEI.

The V gene is TRBV13, the J gene TRBJ1-5; D is unresolved. The CDR3 runs to 16 residues. V lost 2 bases and J 0 bases, leaving 11 bases between the germline ends. Germline V gives CDR1 PRHDT, CDR2 FYEKMQ (reference sequence). The CDR3 DNA follows: TGTGCCAGCAGCTTACGGGCGGGTGGTAGCAATCAGCCCCAGCATTTT. Residues: CASSLRAGGSNQPQHF.

This chain uses TRBV9 with TRBJ2-1, with 10 bases lining up with TRBD2. CDR3 length equals 16 residues. Trimming at V came to 0 bases and at J to 5 bases, leaving 5 bases not matched to a gene. Per germline, CDR1 SGDLS and CDR2 YYNGEE. In nucleotides, the CDR3 is TGTGCCAGCAGCGTAGGGACTAGCGGTTGGGACAATGAGCAGTTCTTC. Translation: CASSVGTSGWDNEQFF.

The chain couples TRBV10-1 to TRBJ2-5; D is undetermined. The V gene lost 0 bases and the J gene lost 4 bases, with 3 bases spanning the gap. This CDR3 region has 12 residues. From germline, CDR1 is WNHNN and CDR2 SYGVQD (reference sequence). The CDR3 protein is CASSESRETQYF. CDR3 coding DNA: TGCGCCAGCAGTGAGTCTAGAGAGACCCAGTACTTC.

The chain recombines TRBV2 with TRBJ1-1, with TRBD1 identical over 7 bases. Germline lookup yields CDR1 SNHLY and CDR2 FYNNEI. The V gene end was trimmed by 8 bases and the J gene end by 6 bases; junction bases not matched to a gene: 6. CDR3 size: 12 residues. The CDR3 here is CASQTGWAEAFF. CDR3 coding DNA: TGTGCCAGCCAGACAGGGTGGGCTGAAGCTTTCTTT.

This chain links TRBV30 with TRBJ1-1, with 12 bases aligning to TRBD1. Germline V gene lookup returns CDR1 GTSNPN and CDR2 SVGIG (reference sequence). The CDR3 contains 17 residues. V shed 1 base, J shed 5 bases, and the junction held 11 bases outside the gene matches. CDR3 DNA sequence: TGTGCCTGGAGTGAATTCGGGACAGGGGGCGCGAAAACTGAAGCTTTCTTT. Protein sequence: CAWSEFGTGGAKTEAFF.

The CDR3 loop is CASSWGGVGTEAFF. CDR3 nucleotide sequence: TGTGCCAGCAGCTGGGGAGGGGTCGGGACTGAAGCTTTCTTT. This rearrangement joins TRBV5-6 to TRBJ1-1, with a weak D call TRBD1 (5 bases). This CDR3 contains 14 residues. The ends were cut back, 3 bases at V and 5 bases at J, with 14 bases in the middle. The V gene's germline CDR1 is SGHDT and CDR2 YYEEEE. Combining the CDR3 with reference TRBV5-6 and TRBJ1-1 gives the whole variable domain DAGVTQSPTHLIKTRGQQVTLRCSPKSGHDTVSWYQQALGQGPQFIFQYYEEEERQRGNFPDRFSGHQFPNYSSELNVNALLLGDSALYLCASSWGGVGTEAFFGQGTRLTVV.

The chain links TRBV27 to TRBJ1-1; possible D gene TRBD1, 5 bases. The V end was cut by 5 bases, the J end by 5 bases, with 21 bases between. Germline-derived CDR1 and CDR2 are MNHEY and SMNVEV (reference sequence). The CDR3 length is 16 residues. Here the CDR3 DNA reads TGTGCCAGCAGTCTCCGGCCTCCGGGGGAGGGGACTGAAGCTTTCTTT. Translated: CASSLRPPGEGTEAFF.